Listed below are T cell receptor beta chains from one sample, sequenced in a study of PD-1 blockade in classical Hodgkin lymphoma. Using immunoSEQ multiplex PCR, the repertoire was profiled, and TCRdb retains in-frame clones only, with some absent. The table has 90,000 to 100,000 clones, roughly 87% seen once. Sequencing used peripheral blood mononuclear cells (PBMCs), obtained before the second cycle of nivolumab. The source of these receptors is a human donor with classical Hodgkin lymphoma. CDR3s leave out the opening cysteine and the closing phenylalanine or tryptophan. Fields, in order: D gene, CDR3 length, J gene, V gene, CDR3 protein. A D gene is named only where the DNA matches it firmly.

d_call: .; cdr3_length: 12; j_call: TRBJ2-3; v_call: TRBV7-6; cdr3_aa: ASSLLGGTDTQY
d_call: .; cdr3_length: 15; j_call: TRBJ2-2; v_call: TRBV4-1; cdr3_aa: ASSQDPSPTNTGELF
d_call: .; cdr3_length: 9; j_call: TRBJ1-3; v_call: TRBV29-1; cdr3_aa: SVDRGNTIY
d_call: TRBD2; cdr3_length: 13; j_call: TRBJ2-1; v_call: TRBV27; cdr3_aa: ASSFFPAGEGEQF
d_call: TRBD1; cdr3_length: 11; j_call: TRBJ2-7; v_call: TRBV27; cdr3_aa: ASSAGQGHEQY
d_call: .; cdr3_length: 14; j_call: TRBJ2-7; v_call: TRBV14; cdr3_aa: ASSQVPRGGLNEQY
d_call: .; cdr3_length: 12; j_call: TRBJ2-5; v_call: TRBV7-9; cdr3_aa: ASSLASGQETQY
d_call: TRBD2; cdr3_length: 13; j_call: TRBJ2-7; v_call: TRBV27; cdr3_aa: ASSLVSGGAYEQY
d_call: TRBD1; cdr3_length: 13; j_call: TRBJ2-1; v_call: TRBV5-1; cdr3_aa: ASSPGTGLVNEQF
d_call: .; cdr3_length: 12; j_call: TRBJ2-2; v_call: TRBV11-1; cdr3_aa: ASSAQAYTGELF
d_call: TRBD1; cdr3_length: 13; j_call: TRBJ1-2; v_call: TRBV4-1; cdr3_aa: ASSQDRQGGYGYT
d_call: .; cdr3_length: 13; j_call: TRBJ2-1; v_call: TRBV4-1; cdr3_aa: ASSQDPAGYNEQF
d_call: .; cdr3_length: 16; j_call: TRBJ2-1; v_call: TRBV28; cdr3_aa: ASSLSGFSLPSYNEQF
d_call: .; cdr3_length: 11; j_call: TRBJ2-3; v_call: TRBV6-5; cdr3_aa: ASRRGGTDTQY
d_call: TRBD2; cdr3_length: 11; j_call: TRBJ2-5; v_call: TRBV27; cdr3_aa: ASSRSGRGPQY
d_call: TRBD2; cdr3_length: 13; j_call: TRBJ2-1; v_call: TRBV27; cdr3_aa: ASSPGTSGGNEQF
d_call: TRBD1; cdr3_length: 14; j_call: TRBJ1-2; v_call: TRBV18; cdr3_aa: ASSPLGQAPNYGYT
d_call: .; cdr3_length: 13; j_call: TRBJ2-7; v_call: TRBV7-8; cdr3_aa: ASSFPYQGPYEQY
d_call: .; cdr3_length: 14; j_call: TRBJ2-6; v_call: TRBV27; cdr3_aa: ASSLLRSSGANVLT
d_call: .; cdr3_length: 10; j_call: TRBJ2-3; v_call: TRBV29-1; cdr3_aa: SVEGQGYTQY
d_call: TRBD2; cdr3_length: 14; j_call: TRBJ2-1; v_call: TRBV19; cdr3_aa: ASSLPGLAGVNEQF
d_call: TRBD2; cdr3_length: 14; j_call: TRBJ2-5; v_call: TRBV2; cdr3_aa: ASSDPSGEGQETQY
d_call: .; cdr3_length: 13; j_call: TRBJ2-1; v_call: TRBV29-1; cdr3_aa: SVTLTSRGPNEQF
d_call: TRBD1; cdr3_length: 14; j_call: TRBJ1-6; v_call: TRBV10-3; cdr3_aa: AISEADRGTNSPLH
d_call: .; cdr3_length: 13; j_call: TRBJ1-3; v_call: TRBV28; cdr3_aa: ASSLVQASGNTIY
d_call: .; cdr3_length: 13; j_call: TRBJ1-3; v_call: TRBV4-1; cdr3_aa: ASSHGQQSGNTIY
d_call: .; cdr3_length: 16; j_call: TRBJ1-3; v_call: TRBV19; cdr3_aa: ASSSGLQTVYAGNTIY
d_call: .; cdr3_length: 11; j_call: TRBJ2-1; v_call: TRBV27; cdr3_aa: ASSLSSNNEQF
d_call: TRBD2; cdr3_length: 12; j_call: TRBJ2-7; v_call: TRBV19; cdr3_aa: ASSAPGLAYEQY
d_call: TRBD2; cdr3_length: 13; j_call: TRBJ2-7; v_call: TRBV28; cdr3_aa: ASSLVGGRVAGQY
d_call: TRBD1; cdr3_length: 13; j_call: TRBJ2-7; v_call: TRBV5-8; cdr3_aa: ASSQRDRSLGEQY
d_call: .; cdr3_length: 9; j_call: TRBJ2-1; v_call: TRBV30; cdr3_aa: AWRALAQQF
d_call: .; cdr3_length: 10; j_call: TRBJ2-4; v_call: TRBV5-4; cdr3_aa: ASSLEKNIQY
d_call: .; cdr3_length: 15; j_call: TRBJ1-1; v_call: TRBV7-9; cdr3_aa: ASSPVGLVWGNTEAF
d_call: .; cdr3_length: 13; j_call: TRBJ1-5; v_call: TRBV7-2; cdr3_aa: ASSFGTHSNQPQH
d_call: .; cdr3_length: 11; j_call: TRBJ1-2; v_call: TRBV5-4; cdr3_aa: ASSPAGGYGYT
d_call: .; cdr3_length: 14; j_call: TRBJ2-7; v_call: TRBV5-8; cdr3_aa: ASSRSGFVYSYEQY
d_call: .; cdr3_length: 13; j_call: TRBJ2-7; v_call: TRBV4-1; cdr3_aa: ASSQVTGATYEQY
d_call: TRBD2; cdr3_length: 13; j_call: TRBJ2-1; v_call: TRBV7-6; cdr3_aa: ASSQPGGANNEQF
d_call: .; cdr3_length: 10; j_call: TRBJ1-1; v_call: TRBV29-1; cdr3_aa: SVDSPPGGAF
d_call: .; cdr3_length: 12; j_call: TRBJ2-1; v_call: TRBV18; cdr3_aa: ASSPNQRTEGWF
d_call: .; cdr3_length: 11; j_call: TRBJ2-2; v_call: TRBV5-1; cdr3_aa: ASSPYRAGELF
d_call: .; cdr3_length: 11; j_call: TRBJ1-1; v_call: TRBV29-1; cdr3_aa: SVGQQLNTEAF
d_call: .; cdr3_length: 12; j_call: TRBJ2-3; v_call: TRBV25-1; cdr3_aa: ASSLLWSTDTQY
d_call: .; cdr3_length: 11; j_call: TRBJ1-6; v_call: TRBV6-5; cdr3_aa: ASGIEPNSPLH
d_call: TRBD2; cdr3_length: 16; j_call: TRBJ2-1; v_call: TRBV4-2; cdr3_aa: ASSQGPLAGGVRDEQF
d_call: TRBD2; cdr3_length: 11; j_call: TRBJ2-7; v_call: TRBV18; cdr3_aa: ASSRGGTYEQY
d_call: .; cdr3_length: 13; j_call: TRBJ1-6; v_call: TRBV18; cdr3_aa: ASSPDSTLNSPLH
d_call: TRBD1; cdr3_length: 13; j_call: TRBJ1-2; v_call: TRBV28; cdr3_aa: ASNRDSDPNYGYT
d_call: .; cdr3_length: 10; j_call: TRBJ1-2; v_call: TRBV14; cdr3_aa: ASSPDIHGYT
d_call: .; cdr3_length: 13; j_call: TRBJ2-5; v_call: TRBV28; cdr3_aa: ASSFWMTGQETQY
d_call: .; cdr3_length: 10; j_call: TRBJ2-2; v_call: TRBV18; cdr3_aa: ASSRNTGELF